This TCR beta chain was captured by sequencing in a study of blood T cell repertoires in COVID-19. As for the study in general: From the United States, Italy and Spain came samples of acute and convalescent COVID-19.

Per the original data handling: Quantification of nucleated cells was approximated via reference gene primer amplification. TCRdb's table, derived via immunoSEQ multiplex PCR, lists solely in-frame clones and lacks some. From that table come the V and J calls and clone size; the DNA was used to work out D and trimming. Of about 140,000 clones in the sample, 88% are singletons; the top ten hold 1.8%. CDR1 SGHRS and CDR2 YFSETQ come from the germline V gene. This CDR3 spans 12 amino acids. The V and J ends lost 2 bases and 2 bases respectively, with 5 bases between them. The genes are TRBV5-1 and TRBJ2-7; D not certain. The sequence came from a man in his sixties or seventies with acute or convalescent COVID-19. The sequencing sample was made of peripheral blood. CDR3 protein: CASSFDTYEQYF. The CDR3, as DNA: TGCGCCAGCAGCTTCGACACCTACGAGCAGTACTTC.